The 16 T cell receptor beta chains below were found in one sample sequenced in a study of T cell changes during pregnancy in multiple sclerosis. This table comes from immunoSEQ multiplex PCR, and its TCRdb copy is limited to in-frame clones, with some not included. The profile shows about 98,000 clones, around 90% of them singletons. The input for sequencing was peripheral blood, taken after pregnancy. All receptors come from a female donor in good health, enrolled as a control in a pregnancy study.

This chain uses TRBV5-4 with TRBJ2-7, with 8 positions matching TRBD2. Trimming cost V 2 bases and J 7 bases; bases outside gene matches: 11. Germline V gives CDR1 SGHNT, CDR2 YYREEE (reference sequence). CDR3 size: 15 residues. CDR3 residues: CASSFGGGHPLEQYF. CDR3 nucleotide sequence: TGTGCCAGCAGCTTCGGGGGGGGGCATCCCTTAGAGCAGTACTTC.

This sequence joins TRBV5-8 and TRBJ2-5, with D maybe TRBD1 (5 bases). This CDR3 is built from 16 residues. The V end lost 6 bases, the J end lost 0 bases, and 18 bases lay between the germline ends. Germline-derived CDR1 and CDR2 are SGHTS and YDEGEE. CDR3 in DNA: TGTGCCAGCACCACCGGGCGGTGGACAAACCAAGAGACCCAGTACTTC. Its translation: CASTTGRWTNQETQYF. Complete variable domain (other parts from reference TRBV5-8 and TRBJ2-5): EAGVTQSPTHLIKTRGQQATLRCSPISGHTSVYWYQQALGLGLQFLLWYDEGEERNRGNFPPRFSGRQFPNYSSELNVNALELEDSALYLCASTTGRWTNQETQYFGPGTRLLVL.

V usage is TRBV4-1 and J usage is TRBJ2-3, with D perhaps matching TRBD1 (5 bases). V lost 1 base to trimming and J lost 6 bases, with 14 bases between them. Germline-derived CDR1 and CDR2 are MGHRA and YSYEKL. The CDR3 contains 15 residues. The CDR3 protein is CASSQGGKVRDTQYF. CDR3 DNA sequence: TGCGCCAGCAGCCAAGGGGGCAAAGTTCGGGATACGCAGTATTTT.

Only one count was recorded for this clone. The chain carries TRBV19 and TRBJ2-7; a weak D match, TRBD1 (6 bases). CDR1 is LNHDA, CDR2 SQIVND, per germline (reference sequence). V was trimmed by 3 bases and J by 6 bases, leaving 15 bases between them. This CDR3 has 14 residues. The DNA for the CDR3 is TGTGCCAGTAGTATTTGGGGGCAAGTGGGCGAGCAGTACTTC. It translates to CASSIWGQVGEQYF.

The rearrangement links TRBV4-1 to TRBJ1-4, with D maybe TRBD1 (5 bases). Trimming left V 0 bases short and J 8 bases short, with 16 bases between. CDR3 length: 16 residues. Looked up from germline, CDR1 is MGHRA and CDR2 is YSYEKL. CDR3 DNA sequence: TGCGCCAGCAGCCAAGATGCCCGGGGGAGCGGCGAAAAACTGTTTTTT. Protein sequence: CASSQDARGSGEKLFF.

CDR3 amino acids: CASSYSTGATQPQHF. In DNA form, the CDR3 reads TGTGCCAGCAGTTACTCTACAGGGGCTACTCAGCCCCAGCATTTT. The chain joins TRBV6-5 to TRBJ1-5, with 7 bases matching TRBD1. Germline CDR1 MNHEY, CDR2 SVGAGI. The CDR3 runs to 15 residues. Unmatched junction bases numbered 5, after V lost 0 bases and J lost 6 bases.

The chain links TRBV30 to TRBJ2-3, with TRBD2 matching over 8 bases. The CDR3 runs to 11 residues. Germline V CDR1 and CDR2: GTSNPN, SVGIG (reference sequence). After removal of 0 bases from V and 13 bases from J, the junction contained 3 bases not matched to a gene. DNA of the CDR3: TGTGCCTGGAGTGTCGGAGCGGGGGAGTATTTT. This codes for CAWSVGAGEYF.

V and J are TRBV7-6 and TRBJ1-5; a weak D match, TRBD1 (5 bases). This CDR3 comprises 18 residues. Germline V lookup: CDR1 SGHVS, CDR2 FNYEAQ. V was cut by 5 bases and J by 4 bases, with 24 bases left in between. The CDR3 spells CASSLNSAGGSWNQPQHF. In DNA, the CDR3 is TGTGCCAGCAGCCTCAACTCGGCCGGGGGGTCGTGGAATCAGCCCCAGCATTTT.

CDR3 coding DNA: TGTGCCAGCAGTAAGACAGACATTAACTATGGCTACACCTTC. This encodes CASSKTDINYGYTF. The chain couples TRBV6-1 to TRBJ1-2; TRBD1 might be the D (5 bases). In germline, CDR1 is MNHNS, CDR2 SASEGT. V dropped 5 bases and J dropped 1 base, with 11 bases sitting between them. The CDR3 spans 14 residues.

The J gene is TRBJ2-2, the V gene TRBV10-3, with D uncertain. Germline V gene lookup returns CDR1 ENHRY and CDR2 SYGVKD. The CDR3 is 13 amino acids. The germline V and J ends were trimmed by 10 bases and 4 bases, with 13 bases remaining between them. CDR3 DNA: TGTGCCACCCGGCCCGCGGTCACCGGGGAGCTGTTTTTT. Residues: CATRPAVTGELFF.

This chain connects TRBV4-1 to TRBJ1-4; TRBD1 might be the D (5 bases). V shed 3 bases and J shed 8 bases, with 22 bases lying between them. The CDR3 runs to 17 residues. Germline CDR1 reads MGHRA; CDR2 reads YSYEKL. The CDR3 sequence is CASSHNYRSHTEEKLFF. For the CDR3, the DNA is TGCGCCAGCAGCCACAATTACAGGAGTCATACTGAAGAAAAACTGTTTTTT.

The genes are TRBV5-1 and TRBJ2-7; weak D call: TRBD2 (5 bases). V lost 0 bases to trimming and J lost 0 bases, with 10 bases between them. From germline, CDR1 is SGHRS and CDR2 YFSETQ. The CDR3 sequence is 15 residues long. Written as DNA, the CDR3 is TGCGCCAGCAGCTTGGGCATCCTAGCCTCCTACGAGCAGTACTTC. It translates to CASSLGILASYEQYF.

CDR3 in amino acids: CASRARGSGSSYEQYF. For the CDR3, the DNA is TGTGCCAGCAGAGCCAGGGGTAGCGGGAGCTCCTACGAGCAGTACTTC. V gene TRBV7-2 combines with J gene TRBJ2-7, with 9 nucleotides matching TRBD2. Trimming took 6 bases from V and 0 from J; bases not matched to a gene: 9. The V gene's germline CDR1 is SGHTA and CDR2 FQGNSA. This CDR3 region has 16 residues. The full variable domain, rest sourced from reference TRBV7-2 and TRBJ2-7, is GAGVSQSPSNKVTEKGKDVELRCDPISGHTALYWYRQSLGQGLEFLIYFQGNSAPDKSGLPSDRFSAERTGGSVSTLTIQRTQQEDSAVYLCASRARGSGSSYEQYFGPGTRLTVT.

V usage is TRBV19 and J usage is TRBJ1-6, with 7 nucleotides matching TRBD1. The CDR3 consists of 14 residues. Germline CDR1 reads LNHDA; CDR2 reads SQIVND (reference sequence). Trimming took 4 bases from V and 11 from J; bases not matched to a gene: 8. The CDR3 DNA follows: TGTGCCAGTAGTAAAGGGACAGTTCCAGCACCCCTCCACTTT. This sequence encodes CASSKGTVPAPLHF.

The rearrangement joins TRBV28 to TRBJ1-2; a possible D gene is TRBD1 (6 bases). The CDR3 length is 14 residues. Germline CDR1 and CDR2: MDHEN and SYDVKM. V gave up 3 bases and J gave up 7 bases, with 15 bases separating them. The CDR3 sequence: CASSFRGGLSGYTF. CDR3 in DNA: TGTGCCAGCAGTTTTAGGGGGGGCTTGTCTGGCTACACCTTC.

The chain links TRBV6-5 to TRBJ2-2; unclear D gene. The CDR3 loop spans 15 amino acids. Looked up from germline, CDR1 is MNHEY and CDR2 is SVGAGI. Trimming cost V 4 bases and J 0 bases, with 9 bases left between them. This chain's CDR3 is CASSSIRANTGELFF. As DNA, the CDR3 is TGTGCCAGCAGTTCCATACGGGCGAACACCGGGGAGCTGTTTTTT.